This entry lists 30 T cell receptor beta chains sequenced from one sample in a study of cytomegalovirus exposure and HLA in healthy donors. PCR involved 60 Vbeta and 13 Jbeta primers. TCRdb keeps only in-frame clones here, not all; method: immunoSEQ multiplex PCR. The sample carries roughly 30,000 clones, just under 90% recorded once. The sample consisted of PBMCs. Receptors were obtained from a boy aged 10-17 years in good health and CMV-seronegative.

This clone was seen once. CDR3 protein: CASSSGTGLSYEQYF. CDR3 nucleotides: TGTGCCAGCTCATCCGGGACAGGTCTCTCCTACGAGCAGTACTTC. The V and J genes are TRBV18 and TRBJ2-7, with 8 bases fitting TRBD1. Germline CDR1 KGHSH, CDR2 LQKENI. With 5 bases clipped from V and 0 bases from J, the junction kept 6 bases outside the gene matches. CDR3 length: 15 amino acids.

The chain links TRBV28 to TRBJ2-3, with TRBD2 matching over 10 bases. This CDR3 is 20 amino acids long. The V and J ends lost 6 bases and 0 bases, in that order; junction bases with no gene match: 18. The germline CDR1 and CDR2 sequences are MDHEN and SYDVKM. The CDR3 sequence is CASSKSEGSSGGQSTDTQYF. The CDR3 region has the DNA TGTGCCAGCAGCAAATCAGAAGGCTCTAGCGGGGGTCAAAGCACAGATACGCAGTATTTT. The entire variable domain, with the rest obtained from reference TRBV28 and TRBJ2-3, is as follows: DVKVTQSSRYLVKRTGEKVFLECVQDMDHENMFWYRQDPGLGLRLIYFSYDVKMKEKGDIPEGYSVSREKKERFSLILESASTNQTSMYLCASSKSEGSSGGQSTDTQYFGPGTRLTVL.

The chain uses TRBV18 and TRBJ2-7; D is perhaps TRBD1 (5 bases). The V and J ends lost 1 base and 2 bases respectively, with 9 bases between them. The CDR3 covers 14 residues. Germline V gives CDR1 KGHSH, CDR2 LQKENI. The CDR3 here is CASSPQGLTYEQYF. Written as DNA, the CDR3 is TGTGCCAGCTCACCACAGGGGTTAACCTACGAGCAGTACTTC.

The rearrangement joins TRBV27 to TRBJ2-7; 7 nucleotides agree with TRBD2. CDR1 MNHEY and CDR2 SMNVEV come from the germline V gene (reference sequence). CDR3 length equals 16 residues. The junction had 11 bases not matched to a gene; V was cut back by 6 bases and J by 0 bases. CDR3 region: CASSRQAGKFSYEQYF. The CDR3 DNA follows: TGTGCCAGCAGCCGGCAAGCGGGAAAATTCTCCTACGAGCAGTACTTC.

This clone was recorded only once. The CDR3 loop reads CASRVRTSGADTQYF. The CDR3 DNA follows: TGCGCCAGCAGGGTGAGGACTTCGGGCGCAGATACGCAGTATTTT. The chain carries TRBV5-1 and TRBJ2-3, with D possibly being TRBD2 (5 bases). Germline V gene sequence: CDR1 SGHRS, CDR2 YFSETQ. The V and J ends lost 5 bases and 4 bases respectively, with 17 bases between them. This CDR3 is 15 amino acids long.

The CDR3 loop reads CASSESRVGGSYNSPLHF. CDR3 DNA: TGTGCCAGCAGTGAGTCGCGGGTGGGAGGTTCCTATAATTCACCCCTCCACTTT. V is TRBV25-1 and J is TRBJ1-6; D is uncertain. The CDR3 covers 18 residues. Per germline, CDR1 MGHDK and CDR2 SYGVNS. Trimming shortened V by 3 bases and J by 1 base, and 16 bases separated the two germline ends.

This rearrangement joins TRBV4-3 to TRBJ2-1; D is perhaps TRBD2 (5 bases). Between the trimmed V and J ends, which lost 0 bases and 7 bases, there was a span of 19 bases. The CDR3 contains 17 residues. The V gene's germline CDR1 is LGHNA and CDR2 YSLEER. CDR3 nucleotide sequence: TGCGCCAGCAGCCAAGATCGGGCGGGTATGGGTTTGAATGAGCAGTTCTTC. Amino acids: CASSQDRAGMGLNEQFF.

The gene calls are TRBV18 and TRBJ2-5; a possible D gene is TRBD1 (6 bases). Germline-derived CDR1 and CDR2 are KGHSH and LQKENI. Trimming cost V 3 bases and J 0 bases, with 8 bases left between them. The CDR3 totals 14 residues. The CDR3 sequence is CASSPGTYQETQYF. The CDR3 DNA is TGTGCCAGCTCACCCGGGACATACCAAGAGACCCAGTACTTC.

The chain couples TRBV25-1 to TRBJ2-7; tentatively, D is TRBD1 (6 bases). This CDR3 has 14 amino acids. V lost 3 bases and J lost 1, with 10 bases in between. CDR1 is MGHDK and CDR2 is SYGVNS in the germline V gene. The CDR3 region is CASSDSQGSYEQYF. CDR3 in DNA: TGTGCCAGCAGTGATTCGCAGGGGTCCTACGAGCAGTACTTC.

This clone has a single count. CDR3 sequence reads: CATSRRRVLGGGPPNTGELFF. Written as DNA, the CDR3 is TGTGCCACCAGCAGAAGAAGGGTCCTGGGCGGGGGGCCTCCGAACACCGGGGAGCTGTTTTTT. The V call is TRBV15, the J call TRBJ2-2, with TRBD2 matching 8 bases. This CDR3 has 21 amino acids. From germline, CDR1 is LNHNV and CDR2 YYDKDF (reference sequence). The J segment lost 0 bases and the V segment lost 2 bases, leaving 17 bases of the junction unmatched.

A word on this clone: Sequence at one end of the junction differs from germline and may be a read error. J is TRBJ1-6 and V is TRBV2; 9 nucleotides align to TRBD1. CDR1 SNHLY and CDR2 FYNNEI come from the germline V gene. The CDR3 length is 13 residues. In nucleotides, the CDR3 is TGTGCCAGCAGAGGGACAGGGTTTTTCTTTGACGCCTTT. It yields the protein CASRGTGFFFDAF.

The CDR3 DNA follows: TGTGCCACCAGCAGAGTGGACAGGGCCAATCAGCCCCAGCATTTT. Its protein is CATSRVDRANQPQHF. V gene TRBV15 combines with J gene TRBJ1-5, with TRBD1 matching 8 bases. Germline V gene lookup returns CDR1 LNHNV and CDR2 YYDKDF (reference sequence). The CDR3 consists of 15 residues. After removal of 1 base from V and 3 bases from J, the junction contained 2 bases not matched to a gene.

The chain carries TRBV6-5 and TRBJ2-1; 11 bases fit TRBD2. V shed 4 bases, J shed 10 bases, and the junction held 9 bases outside the gene matches. CDR1 is MNHEY and CDR2 is SVGAGI in the germline V gene. The CDR3 contains 15 residues. The CDR3 is CASSFSGGAAGEQFF. CDR3 in DNA: TGTGCCAGCAGTTTTAGCGGGGGGGCAGCAGGAGAGCAGTTCTTC.

The V call is TRBV5-8, the J call TRBJ1-2; maybe TRBD1 (6 bases). The CDR3 runs 16 residues. Trimming stripped 4 bases from V and 4 bases from J, with 20 bases between. Germline CDR1 is SGHTS and CDR2 is YDEGEE. The CDR3 DNA sequence: TGTGCCAGCAGCAACCGGGACACAAGATTTTTCTATGGCTACACCTTC. This gives the protein CASSNRDTRFFYGYTF.

The chain employs TRBV7-6 and TRBJ2-3, with D hard to call. Trimming pared 5 bases from V and 1 base from J, leaving 13 bases between. The CDR3 runs to 15 residues. Germline V CDR1 and CDR2: SGHVS, FNYEAQ. CDR3 in amino acids: CASSPVVSGTDTQYF. The CDR3 region has the DNA TGTGCCAGCAGCCCCGTAGTAAGTGGCACAGATACGCAGTATTTT. Full variable domain (missing parts from reference TRBV7-6 and TRBJ2-3): GAGVSQSPRYKVTKRGQDVALRCDPISGHVSLYWYRQALGQGPEFLTYFNYEAQQDKSGLPNDRFSAERPEGSISTLTIQRTEQRDSAMYRCASSPVVSGTDTQYFGPGTRLTVL.

V and J are TRBV6-5 and TRBJ1-6; D remains unclear. Trimming removed 4 bases at V and 7 bases at J, with 17 bases between. Looked up from germline, CDR1 is MNHEY and CDR2 is SVGAGI. CDR3 length: 16 residues. DNA of the CDR3: TGTGCCAGCAGTTTTACCTCGTCAGGTCAGAATTCACCCCTCCACTTT. It encodes CASSFTSSGQNSPLHF.

This clone was picked up a small number of times. The chain uses TRBV6-5 and TRBJ2-4; no clear D gene. V was cut by 7 bases and J by 8 bases, with 9 bases left in between. CDR3 size: 11 residues. Germline V gives CDR1 MNHEY, CDR2 SVGAGI. The CDR3 spells CASKTGDIQYF. CDR3 coding DNA: TGTGCCAGCAAGACTGGAGACATTCAGTACTTC.

The V and J genes are TRBV13 and TRBJ1-1, with D perhaps TRBD1 (6 bases). This CDR3 region has 16 residues. Per germline, CDR1 PRHDT and CDR2 FYEKMQ (reference sequence). V was cut by 5 bases and J by 5 bases, with 21 bases left in between. The CDR3 loop is CASSPPGGRVRTEAFF. CDR3 in DNA: TGTGCCAGCAGCCCGCCCGGGGGGCGGGTGCGGACTGAAGCTTTCTTT.

The genes are TRBV19 and TRBJ2-7; maybe TRBD1 (6 bases). Deletions cut 6 bases from V and 3 bases from J, with 15 bases between. The CDR3 is 14 amino acids. Germline V lookup: CDR1 LNHDA, CDR2 SQIVND (reference sequence). The CDR3: CASSGQSFGYEQYF. CDR3 in DNA: TGTGCCAGTAGCGGACAGTCTTTCGGCTACGAGCAGTACTTC.

J is TRBJ1-1 and V is TRBV5-4, with 7 bases matching TRBD1. J lost 0 bases, V lost 4 bases, and 9 bases had no gene match. Germline V lookup: CDR1 SGHNT, CDR2 YYREEE (reference sequence). The CDR3 spans 16 residues. CDR3 nucleotide sequence: TGTGCCAGCAGCCGCGGGGACAGATTCATGAACACTGAAGCTTTCTTT. Its protein product is CASSRGDRFMNTEAFF.

As concerns this clone: The germline gene is not matched at one end of the junction; a read error may be the cause. The chain links TRBV6-1 to TRBJ1-3, with D perhaps TRBD1 (5 bases). Germline V gene data show CDR1 as MNHNS and CDR2 as SASEGT. The CDR3 has 13 residues. The CDR3 DNA reads as TGTGCCGGGGGGACCCAAGCAGGAAACGCCATATATTTT. It translates to CAGGTQAGNAIYF.

The sample holds one count of this clone. The rearrangement links TRBV5-1 to TRBJ1-4; 8 bases are shared with TRBD1. The CDR3 contains 15 residues. V lost 2 bases, J lost 3 bases, and 3 bases stayed unmatched. Germline V gene sequence: CDR1 SGHRS, CDR2 YFSETQ. CDR3 sequence (DNA): TGCGCCAGCAGCTTTGAGGACAGGGCTAATGAAAAACTGTTTTTT. Translated, it gives CASSFEDRANEKLFF.

This chain uses TRBV5-5 with TRBJ2-7, with D hard to call. The CDR3 consists of 13 residues. Between the trimmed V and J ends, which lost 2 bases and 0 bases, there was a span of 6 bases. Germline CDR1 SGHKS, CDR2 YYEKEE (reference sequence). CDR3 bases: TGTGCCAGCAGCTTCAAGAGCTCCTACGAGCAGTACTTC. Translation: CASSFKSSYEQYF.

The chain joins TRBV7-9 to TRBJ2-5; 9 positions agree with TRBD2. Germline V CDR1 and CDR2: SEHNR, FQNEAQ (reference sequence). Trimming cost V 4 bases and J 0 bases; bases outside gene matches: 9. The CDR3 loop spans 17 amino acids. The CDR3 protein is CASSSTMGLADQETQYF. CDR3 sequence (DNA): TGTGCCAGCAGCTCGACCATGGGACTAGCAGACCAAGAGACCCAGTACTTC.

The chain recombines TRBV6-1 with TRBJ1-2; D not certain. CDR3 length: 14 residues. Germline CDR1 is MNHNS and CDR2 is SASEGT. Trimming left V 4 bases short and J 4 bases short, with 13 bases between. The CDR3 is CASSGSPKAYGYTF. CDR3 nucleotides: TGTGCCAGCAGTGGTAGCCCTAAGGCCTATGGCTACACCTTC.

The chain carries TRBV11-2 and TRBJ2-7; TRBD2 matches at 7 bases. V was clipped by 1 base and J by 0 bases; unmatched bases: 3. Germline V CDR1 and CDR2: SGHAT, FQNNGV. The CDR3 is 15 residues long. The CDR3 DNA follows: TGTGCCAGCAGCTTAGGGTCTAGCGGCTCCTACGAGCAGTACTTC. Translated: CASSLGSSGSYEQYF.

The chain has TRBV7-9 and TRBJ1-5; the D is unclear. The CDR3 sequence is 14 residues long. Per germline, CDR1 SEHNR and CDR2 FQNEAQ (reference sequence). With 2 bases removed from V and 7 bases from J, the gap between germline ends came to 12 bases. CDR3 nucleotides: TGTGCCAGCAGCTTAAAGGAGGAATGGCAGCCCCAGCATTTT. Protein sequence: CASSLKEEWQPQHF.

This clone was seen once. This chain uses TRBV19 with TRBJ1-2, with 7 bases that match TRBD1. Germline V gene sequence: CDR1 LNHDA, CDR2 SQIVND (reference sequence). The CDR3 runs 12 residues. V trimming: 5 bases; J trimming: 7 bases; junction bases outside the gene matches: 4. The CDR3 is CASSSGTVGYTF. CDR3 coding DNA: TGTGCCAGTAGTTCTGGGACAGTTGGCTACACCTTC.

The chain combines TRBV19 with TRBJ2-2; D is possibly TRBD1 (5 bases). The germline V gene has CDR1 LNHDA and CDR2 SQIVND (reference sequence). CDR3 length: 15 amino acids. V was shortened by 3 bases and J by 0 bases, with 8 bases between the two germline ends. In DNA, the CDR3 is TGTGCCAGTAGTATGACAGCAACGAACACCGGGGAGCTGTTTTTT. Its protein product is CASSMTATNTGELFF. The entire variable domain, with the rest obtained from reference TRBV19 and TRBJ2-2, is as follows: DGGITQSPKYLFRKEGQNVTLSCEQNLNHDAMYWYRQDPGQGLRLIYYSQIVNDFQKGDIAEGYSVSREKKESFPLTVTSAQKNPTAFYLCASSMTATNTGELFFGEGSRLTVL.

The chain joins TRBV18 to TRBJ1-4, with D possibly TRBD1 on 5 matching bases. The CDR3 extends over 15 amino acids. Germline CDR1 reads KGHSH; CDR2 reads LQKENI. Trimming cost V 3 bases and J 4 bases, with 12 bases left between them. CDR3 sequence (DNA): TGTGCCAGCTCACCGGGAGGGGCAAATAATGAAAAACTGTTTTTT. Protein: CASSPGGANNEKLFF.